These 25 T cell receptor beta chains came from one sample sequenced in a study of radiotherapy plus CTLA-4 blockade in lung cancer. Using immunoSEQ multiplex PCR, the repertoire was profiled, and TCRdb retains in-frame clones only, with some absent. The sample carries 65,000 to 95,000 clones, about nine tenths recorded once. Sequenced material: peripheral blood, taken from a patient treated with radiotherapy plus ipilimumab. These receptors were collected from a human donor with non-small cell lung cancer that progressed on radiotherapy plus ipilimumab.

J is TRBJ2-5 and V is TRBV18, with D uncertain. Germline CDR1 KGHSH, CDR2 LQKENI. V lost 3 bases and J lost 8, with 7 bases in between. This CDR3 is built from 11 residues. CDR3 amino acids: CASSPMETQYF. The DNA for the CDR3 is TGTGCCAGCTCACCGATGGAAACCCAGTACTTC.

The V call is TRBV10-3, the J call TRBJ2-7; no reliable D call. V was cut by 5 bases and J by 6 bases, with 17 bases left in between. The CDR3 runs 14 residues. Germline CDR1 is ENHRY and CDR2 is SYGVKD. This CDR3 is CAISPSVGSGEQYV. CDR3 DNA sequence: TGTGCCATCAGTCCCTCCGTTGGATCCGGCGAGCAGTACGTC.

The chain links TRBV7-3 to TRBJ1-2; 7 nucleotides line up with TRBD1. Germline CDR1 reads SGHTA; CDR2 reads FQGTGA. V lost 4 bases and J lost 10; bases outside the gene matches: 12. The CDR3 runs 14 residues. Here the CDR3 reads CASSSQRTGGAYTF. CDR3 nucleotides: TGTGCCAGCAGCTCCCAACGGACAGGAGGAGCCTACACCTTC.

The J gene is TRBJ2-7, the V gene TRBV15; TRBD2 matches at 15 bases. The germline V gene has CDR1 LNHNV and CDR2 YYDKDF (reference sequence). This CDR3 region has 15 residues. The ends lost 6 bases at V and 7 bases at J; junction bases unmatched: 7. CDR3 amino acids: CATSTGLAGGGEQYV. The CDR3 DNA reads TGTGCCACCAGTACCGGACTAGCGGGAGGGGGGGAGCAGTACGTC.

The J gene is TRBJ2-5, the V gene TRBV23-1; D is undetermined. TRBV23-1 falls under the ORF class, with uncertain function. V gave up 4 bases and J gave up 6 bases, with 12 bases separating them. The CDR3 spans 13 residues. This chain's CDR3 is CASSPPKRKTQYF. DNA for the CDR3: TGCGCCAGCAGTCCCCCGAAAAGAAAGACCCAGTACTTC.

The chain has TRBV5-1 and TRBJ2-1; 7 bases are shared with TRBD1. The CDR3 covers 15 residues. V was clipped by 5 bases and J by 6 bases; unmatched bases: 11. Germline V gene data show CDR1 as SGHRS and CDR2 as YFSETQ. The CDR3 here is CASRFLRGLGNEQFF. In DNA, the CDR3 is TGCGCCAGCAGATTCCTAAGGGGGCTCGGCAATGAGCAGTTCTTC. The complete variable domain, with remaining parts taken from reference TRBV5-1 and TRBJ2-1, reads KAGVTQTPRYLIKTRGQQVTLSCSPISGHRSVSWYQQTPGQGLQFLFEYFSETQRNKGNFPGRFSGRQFSNSRSEMNVSTLELGDSALYLCASRFLRGLGNEQFFGPGTRLTVL.

The V gene is TRBV27, the J gene TRBJ1-4; TRBD1 agrees at 8 bases. Trimming cost V 3 bases and J 10 bases; bases outside gene matches: 1. Germline CDR1 is MNHEY and CDR2 is SMNVEV (reference sequence). The CDR3 is made up of 12 amino acids. CDR3 protein: CASSFGTGKLFF. In DNA, the CDR3 is TGTGCCAGCAGTTTTGGGACAGGAAAACTGTTTTTT.

V gene TRBV9 combines with J gene TRBJ2-7, with 7 positions matching TRBD2. Trimming removed 4 bases from V and 0 bases from J; junction bases left unmatched: 7. The CDR3 length is 15 residues. Germline assignment: CDR1 SGDLS and CDR2 YYNGEE. Here the CDR3 reads CASSKEAGSSYEQYF. The CDR3 DNA reads as TGTGCCAGCAGCAAGGAAGCGGGGTCCTCCTACGAGCAGTACTTC.

The genes are TRBV7-4 and TRBJ2-5, with 11 bases fitting TRBD2. This CDR3 contains 17 residues. Germline CDR1 is SGHVT and CDR2 is SQSDAQ. Trimming cost V 5 bases and J 1 base; bases outside gene matches: 9. CDR3 protein: CASSPLGTSGGQETQYF. The CDR3, as DNA: TGTGCCAGCAGCCCACTTGGGACTAGCGGAGGCCAAGAGACCCAGTACTTC.

The chain employs TRBV29-1 and TRBJ2-3; TRBD1 might be the D (6 bases). CDR3 length: 14 amino acids. The ends were cut back, 5 bases at V and 3 bases at J, with 15 bases in the middle. Germline V lookup: CDR1 SQVTM, CDR2 ANQGSEA. CDR3: CSVIVRGRTDTQYF. DNA for the CDR3: TGCAGCGTTATTGTCAGGGGAAGGACAGATACGCAGTATTTT.

The V gene is TRBV29-1, the J gene TRBJ2-3, with a possible D match to TRBD2 (6 bases). CDR1 is SQVTM, CDR2 ANQGSEA, per germline. Trimming shortened V by 3 bases and J by 8 bases, and 24 bases separated the two germline ends. This CDR3 contains 16 residues. The chain's CDR3 is CSVESRAGTPFPTQYF. CDR3 nucleotide sequence: TGCAGCGTTGAGTCCAGAGCCGGGACTCCATTCCCTACGCAGTATTTT.

This rearrangement joins TRBV10-3 to TRBJ1-2; D gene ambiguous. This CDR3 spans 12 amino acids. Germline V gives CDR1 ENHRY, CDR2 SYGVKD. V was trimmed by 7 bases and J by 2 bases, leaving 8 bases between them. CDR3 nucleotide sequence: TGTGCCATCAAAGCAAGGAACTATGGCTACACCTTC. Encoded protein: CAIKARNYGYTF.

The chain has TRBV5-4 and TRBJ1-4, with D unresolved. With 3 bases removed from V and 8 bases from J, the gap between germline ends came to 11 bases. Looked up from germline, CDR1 is SGHNT and CDR2 is YYREEE (reference sequence). CDR3 length: 13 residues. The DNA of the CDR3 is TGTGCCAGCAGCTCAGAGTTCCGGGAAAAACTGTTTTTT. It specifies CASSSEFREKLFF. Full variable domain (outside the CDR3, taken from reference TRBV5-4 and TRBJ1-4): ETGVTQSPTHLIKTRGQQVTLRCSSQSGHNTVSWYQQALGQGPQFIFQYYREEENGRGNFPPRFSGLQFPNYSSELNVNALELDDSALYLCASSSEFREKLFFGSGTQLSVL.

The chain couples TRBV11-2 to TRBJ2-1; D is uncertain. Trimming removed 3 bases from V and 4 bases from J, with 13 bases in between. Germline lookup yields CDR1 SGHAT and CDR2 FQNNGV. The CDR3 runs to 15 residues. The DNA of the CDR3 is TGTGCCAGCAGCTTCTATCGAACCCTTTACAATGAGCAGTTCTTC. Translation: CASSFYRTLYNEQFF.

The genes are TRBV27 and TRBJ2-5, with D perhaps TRBD2 (5 bases). The CDR3 length is 16 residues. The ends were cut back, 1 base at V and 2 bases at J, with 14 bases in the middle. Germline CDR1 reads MNHEY; CDR2 reads SMNVEV (reference sequence). As DNA, the CDR3 is TGTGCCAGCAGTTTATACCCGGGGTCCTCACAAGAGACCCAGTACTTC. It is translated as CASSLYPGSSQETQYF.

This clone appeared a single time. The J gene is TRBJ1-2, the V gene TRBV19; TRBD1 might be the D (6 bases). The CDR3 extends over 16 amino acids. Germline-derived CDR1 and CDR2 are LNHDA and SQIVND (reference sequence). V lost 3 bases and J lost 4, with 18 bases in between. CDR3 loop: CASSIRGSQGSYGYTF. CDR3 nucleotide sequence: TGTGCCAGTAGTATCCGCGGTTCACAGGGTTCCTATGGCTACACCTTC.

The J gene is TRBJ2-3, the V gene TRBV10-3; D perhaps matches TRBD2 (6 bases). The CDR3 is made up of 16 amino acids. The V gene lost 0 bases and the J gene lost 1 base, with 11 bases spanning the gap. The germline CDR1 and CDR2 sequences are ENHRY and SYGVKD. CDR3 coding DNA: TGTGCCATCAGTGAGTCGTGGGCTAGCGGCACAGATACGCAGTATTTT. It translates to CAISESWASGTDTQYF.

This chain joins TRBV29-1 and TRBJ2-2; D perhaps matches TRBD1 (6 bases). Per the germline V gene, CDR1 is SQVTM and CDR2 is ANQGSEA. Trimming pared 5 bases from V and 3 bases from J, leaving 13 bases between. The CDR3 sequence is 14 residues long. The CDR3 region is CSVNPGHHTGELFF. The CDR3, as DNA: TGCAGCGTTAACCCGGGACATCACACCGGGGAGCTGTTTTTT.

Only one count was recorded for this clone. The chain has TRBV19 and TRBJ2-7, with D possibly TRBD2 on 6 matching bases. This CDR3 spans 16 amino acids. The ends were cut back, 5 bases at V and 1 base at J, with 18 bases in the middle. Germline V lookup: CDR1 LNHDA, CDR2 SQIVND (reference sequence). DNA of the CDR3: TGTGCCAGTAGTGCCACTCCGGGACTCGGATCCTACGAGCAGTACTTC. Protein sequence: CASSATPGLGSYEQYF.

The gene calls are TRBV7-2 and TRBJ2-5; TRBD1 or TRBD2 may be the D gene (6 bases each). The germline V gene encodes CDR1 SGHTA and CDR2 FQGNSA. The CDR3 has 16 residues. Trimming left V 5 bases short and J 5 bases short, with 21 bases between. CDR3 loop: CASSPEGGNRRETQYF. The CDR3 bases are TGTGCCAGCAGCCCAGAAGGGGGGAATAGGAGGGAGACCCAGTACTTC. Full variable domain (remainder filled in from reference TRBV7-2 and TRBJ2-5): GAGVSQSPSNKVTEKGKDVELRCDPISGHTALYWYRQSLGQGLEFLIYFQGNSAPDKSGLPSDRFSAERTGGSVSTLTIQRTQQEDSAVYLCASSPEGGNRRETQYFGPGTRLLVL.

This clone was observed a single time. The chain is built from TRBV29-1 and TRBJ2-1; D gene ambiguous. This CDR3 spans 11 amino acids. Germline CDR1 reads SQVTM; CDR2 reads ANQGSEA. CDR3 DNA sequence: TGCAGAGCTGCATTTGGAAATGAGCAGTTCTTC. Translated, it gives CRAAFGNEQFF.

The gene calls are TRBV27 and TRBJ2-1; the match to TRBD2 covers 10 bases. With 1 base clipped from V and 5 bases from J, the junction kept 5 bases outside the gene matches. Germline loops: CDR1 MNHEY, CDR2 SMNVEV (reference sequence). The CDR3 totals 16 residues. Written as DNA, the CDR3 is TGTGCCAGCAGTTTATTAGGGCTAGCGGGGGACAATGAGCAGTTCTTC. This sequence encodes CASSLLGLAGDNEQFF.

This chain joins TRBV6-5 and TRBJ1-5; D gene uncertain. The CDR3 runs 15 residues. The V gene lost 0 bases and the J gene lost 5 bases, with 11 bases spanning the gap. Looked up from germline, CDR1 is MNHEY and CDR2 is SVGAGI. The CDR3 region is CASSYSGSKDQPQHF. CDR3 in DNA: TGTGCCAGCAGTTACTCTGGCTCGAAAGATCAGCCCCAGCATTTT.

With regard to this clone: This likely reflects a read error, since a far larger clone is one base away. The chain couples TRBV7-9 to TRBJ2-5; D might be TRBD1 (5 bases). The V end was cut by 2 bases, the J end by 3 bases, with 13 bases between. CDR1 is SEHNR, CDR2 FQNEAQ, per germline (reference sequence). The CDR3 consists of 15 residues. DNA of the CDR3: TGTGCCAGCAGCTTAACCTCAGACAGTGAAGAGACCCAGTACTTC. Translated, it gives CASSLTSDSEETQYF. The whole variable domain, remainder taken from reference TRBV7-9 and TRBJ2-5, is DTGVSQNPRHKITKRGQNVTFRCDPISEHNRLYWYRQTLGQGPEFLTYFQNEAQLEKSRLLSDRFSAERPKGSFSTLEIQRTEQGDSAMYLCASSLTSDSEETQYFGPGTRLLVL.

The chain combines TRBV30 with TRBJ2-3; perhaps TRBD1 as D (5 bases). Germline V CDR1 and CDR2: GTSNPN, SVGIG (reference sequence). The CDR3 has 11 residues. The V end lost 5 bases, the J end lost 6 bases, and 9 bases lay between the germline ends. For the CDR3, the DNA is TGTGCCTGGGGGGCAATGGATACGCAGTATTTT. Its protein is CAWGAMDTQYF.